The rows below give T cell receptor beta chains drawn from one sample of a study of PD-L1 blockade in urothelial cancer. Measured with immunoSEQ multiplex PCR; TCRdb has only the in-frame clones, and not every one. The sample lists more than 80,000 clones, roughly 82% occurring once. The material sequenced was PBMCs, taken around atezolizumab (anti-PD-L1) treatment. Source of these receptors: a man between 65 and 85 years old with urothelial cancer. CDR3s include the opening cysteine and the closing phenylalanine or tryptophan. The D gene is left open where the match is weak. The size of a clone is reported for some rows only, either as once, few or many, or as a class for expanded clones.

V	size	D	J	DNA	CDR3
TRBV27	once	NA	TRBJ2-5	TGTGCCACCCGGACGGGGTCGACCCAGTACTTC	CATRTGSTQYF
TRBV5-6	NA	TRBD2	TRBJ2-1	TGTGCCAGCAGCCTAGGGACTAGCGGGTACCATCAGTTCTTC	CASSLGTSGYHQFF
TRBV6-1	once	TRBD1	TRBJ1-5	TGTGCCAGCAGTGAATCAAAGGGGGCTGTCGGACAGCCCCAGCATTTT	CASSESKGAVGQPQHF
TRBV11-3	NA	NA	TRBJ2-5	TGTGCCAGCAGCTTAGATGGTACTGACGAGGGCCAGTACTTC	CASSLDGTDEGQYF
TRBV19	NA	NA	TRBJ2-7	TGTGCCAGTAGTACCCCAGGGTCCTACGAGCAGTACTTC	CASSTPGSYEQYF
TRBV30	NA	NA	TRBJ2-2	TGTGCCTGCCAAGCAGGGAACACCGGGGAGCTGTTTTTT	CACQAGNTGELFF
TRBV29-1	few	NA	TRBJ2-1	TGCAGCGTTGGCGGGGTGAGCTCCTACAATGAGCAGTTCTTC	CSVGGVSSYNEQFF
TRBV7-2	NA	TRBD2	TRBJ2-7	TGTGCCAGCAGCTTATCAACTAGCGGGGCGGGAGAGCAGTACTTC	CASSLSTSGAGEQYF
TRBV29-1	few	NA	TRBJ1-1	TGCAGCTTTGTGGGGGGCACTGAAGCTTTCTTT	CSFVGGTEAFF
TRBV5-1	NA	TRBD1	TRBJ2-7	TGCGCCAGCAGCCCCCCCCCGACAGGGAAGAGGGAGCAGTACTTC	CASSPPPTGKREQYF
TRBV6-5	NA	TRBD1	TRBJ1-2	TGTGCCAGCAGTTTCGGACAGGGGGCCTACACCTTC	CASSFGQGAYTF
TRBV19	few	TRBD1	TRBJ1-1	TGTGCCAGTAGAACAGGGGACCTGAACACTGAAGCTTTCTTT	CASRTGDLNTEAFF
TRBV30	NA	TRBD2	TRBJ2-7	TGTGCCTGGAGTGGGGGGGGACCGAGCTACGAGCAGTACTTC	CAWSGGGPSYEQYF
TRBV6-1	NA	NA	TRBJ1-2	TGTGCCAGCAGCCTGACAGGAACCTATGGCTACACCTTC	CASSLTGTYGYTF
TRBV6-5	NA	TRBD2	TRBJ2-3	TGTGCCAGCAGTTACGGAGCGGGAGTTGCAGATACGCAGTATTTT	CASSYGAGVADTQYF
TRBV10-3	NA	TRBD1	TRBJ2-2	TGTGCCATCAGTGAGCAGGGGACAGGGACTTCCACCGGGGAGCTGTTTTTT	CAISEQGTGTSTGELFF
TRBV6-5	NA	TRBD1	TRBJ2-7	TGTGCCAGCAGTCCCGGACAGGGGGCTTACGAGCAGTACTTC	CASSPGQGAYEQYF
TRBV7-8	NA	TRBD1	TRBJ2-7	TGTGCCAGCAGCCGCAGGACAGGGGATGGCTACGAGCAGTACTTC	CASSRRTGDGYEQYF
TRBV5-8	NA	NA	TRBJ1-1	TGTGCCAGCAGCCAAGGCAGGGAAGTAGCTTTCTTT	CASSQGREVAFF
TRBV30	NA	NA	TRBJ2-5	TGTGCCTGGAGTGTACTTAGGGCGGGAAGGCAGACCCAGTACTTC	CAWSVLRAGRQTQYF
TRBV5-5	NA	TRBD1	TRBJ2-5	TGTGCCAGCAGCTCGGGACAGAGCCAAGAGACCCAGTACTTC	CASSSGQSQETQYF
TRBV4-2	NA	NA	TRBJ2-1	TGTGCCAGCAGCCGGGACGGGAGCTCCTACAATGAGCAGTTCTTC	CASSRDGSSYNEQFF
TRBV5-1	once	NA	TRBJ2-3	TGCGCCAGCAGCCCGTCGGGGGAGCCAGATACGCAGTATTTT	CASSPSGEPDTQYF
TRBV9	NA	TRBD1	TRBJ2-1	TGTGCCAGCAGCGTGACAGGGGGCGCCTACAATGAGCAGTTCTTC	CASSVTGGAYNEQFF
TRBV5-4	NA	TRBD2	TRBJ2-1	TGTGCCAGCAGCTTCAGCGGGGGGAGCTCCTACAATGAGCAGTTCTTC	CASSFSGGSSYNEQFF
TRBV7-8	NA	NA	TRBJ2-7	TGTGCCAGCAGCTTCAGCCCCCGGGGAGGCACGGAGCAGTACTTC	CASSFSPRGGTEQYF
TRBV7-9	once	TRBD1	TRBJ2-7	TGTGCCAGCAGCCGACAGGGAGTCCTTGGCGAGCAGTACTTC	CASSRQGVLGEQYF
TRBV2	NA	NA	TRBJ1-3	TGTGCCAGGCGAGGCTCTGGAAACACCATATATTTT	CARRGSGNTIYF
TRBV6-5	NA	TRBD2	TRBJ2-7	TGTGCCAGCAGGCCTCTAGCGGGAGCCTACGAGCAGTACTTC	CASRPLAGAYEQYF
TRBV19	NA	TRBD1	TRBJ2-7	TGTGCCAGTAGTCCGGGACAGGCTAGCTACGAGCAGTACTTC	CASSPGQASYEQYF
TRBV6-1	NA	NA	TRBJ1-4	TGTGCCAGCAGTGTAGCGGCAGGGCGAGAAAAACTGTTTTTT	CASSVAAGREKLFF
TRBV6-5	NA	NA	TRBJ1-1	TGTGCCAGCAGTTACTCGAACAGGGCTCTTTCTGAAGCTTTCTTT	CASSYSNRALSEAFF